Listed below are T cell receptor beta chains from one sample, sequenced in a study of regulatory T cells in long-lasting Graves disease. Each CDR3 protein gets one entry after TCRdb re-called the multiplex PCR reads with MiXCR. This table has over 450,000 distinct CDR3 sequences, approximately 21% appearing once. The material sequenced was peripheral blood mononuclear cells (PBMCs), taken when the disease was refractory, from a patient treated with antithyroid drugs. The origin of the receptors is a female donor with Graves disease. The conserved cysteine and the conserved F or W are not part of the CDR3 here.

j_call | v_call | cdr3_aa
TRBJ1-3 | TRBV2 | ASRKSALQAGSGNTIY
TRBJ1-4 | TRBV6-2/TRBV6-3 | ASSYMGSNEKLF
TRBJ2-7 | TRBV5-1 | ASSLPPRTGTGGLEQY
TRBJ1-6 | TRBV2 | ASRGQAVSPLH
TRBJ2-5 | TRBV5-1 | ASSLEGEFETQY
TRBJ1-1 | TRBV6-1 | ASRSGLQNTEAF
TRBJ2-3 | TRBV6-1 | ASSDRGSTDTQY
TRBJ1-1 | TRBV28 | ASSAGGRNTEAF
TRBJ1-5 | TRBV28 | ASSLFTIQPQH
TRBJ1-4 | TRBV28 | ASSQEINEKLF
TRBJ1-5 | TRBV15 | ATSRETGSNQPQH
TRBJ1-5 | TRBV15 | ATSRDRGNQPQH
TRBJ1-5 | TRBV27 | ASILLDRGPYSNQPQH
TRBJ2-3 | TRBV28 | ASLSNTDTQY
TRBJ2-5 | TRBV7-6 | ASSQYRDRQETQY
TRBJ2-3 | TRBV2 | TSSEDQSGVDTQY
TRBJ1-5 | TRBV11-2 | ASSLGQYSNQPQH
TRBJ2-5 | TRBV5-6 | ASSWDVQETQY
TRBJ1-2 | TRBV30 | AWIRAPLGYGYT
TRBJ2-7 | TRBV7-2 | ASSLVLTSVEQY
TRBJ1-1 | TRBV30 | AWSGLRNTEAF
TRBJ1-2 | TRBV12-3/TRBV12-4 | ASSKQGSYGYT
TRBJ2-1 | TRBV28 | ASSLLTGTLGDEQF